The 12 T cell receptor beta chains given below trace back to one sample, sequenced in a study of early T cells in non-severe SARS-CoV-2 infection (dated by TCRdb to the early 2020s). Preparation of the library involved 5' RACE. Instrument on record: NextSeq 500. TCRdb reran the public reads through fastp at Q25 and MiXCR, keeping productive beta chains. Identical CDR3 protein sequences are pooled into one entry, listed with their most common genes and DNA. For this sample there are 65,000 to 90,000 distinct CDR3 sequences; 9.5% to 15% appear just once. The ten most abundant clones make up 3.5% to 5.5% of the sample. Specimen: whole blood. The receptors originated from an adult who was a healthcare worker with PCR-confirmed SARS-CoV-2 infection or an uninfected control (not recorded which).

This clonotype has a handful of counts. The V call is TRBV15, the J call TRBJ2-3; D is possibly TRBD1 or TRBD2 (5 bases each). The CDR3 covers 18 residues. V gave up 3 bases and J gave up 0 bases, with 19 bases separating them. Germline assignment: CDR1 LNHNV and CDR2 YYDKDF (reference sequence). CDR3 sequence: CATSRGRVYDTSTDTQYF. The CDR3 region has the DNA TGTGCCACCAGCAGGGGACGGGTGTATGATACTAGCACAGATACGCAGTATTTT. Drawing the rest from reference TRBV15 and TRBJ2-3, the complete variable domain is DAMVIQNPRYQVTQFGKPVTLSCSQTLNHNVMYWYQQKSSQAPKLLFHYYDKDFNNEADTPDNFQSRRPNTSFCFLDIRSPGLGDTAMYLCATSRGRVYDTSTDTQYFGPGTRLTVL.

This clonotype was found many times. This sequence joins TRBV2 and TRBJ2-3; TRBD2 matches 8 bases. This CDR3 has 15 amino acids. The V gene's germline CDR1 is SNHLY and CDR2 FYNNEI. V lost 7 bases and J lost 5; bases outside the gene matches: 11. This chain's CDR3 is CASTKSGSFLDTQYF. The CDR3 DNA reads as TGTGCCAGCACCAAAAGCGGGAGCTTTTTAGATACGCAGTATTTT.

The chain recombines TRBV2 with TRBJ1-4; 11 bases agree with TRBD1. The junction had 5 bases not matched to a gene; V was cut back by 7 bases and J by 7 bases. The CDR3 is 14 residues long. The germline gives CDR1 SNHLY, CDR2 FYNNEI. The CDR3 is CASTRDRGSEKLFF. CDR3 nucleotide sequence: TGTGCCAGCACGAGGGACAGGGGGAGTGAAAAACTGTTTTTT.

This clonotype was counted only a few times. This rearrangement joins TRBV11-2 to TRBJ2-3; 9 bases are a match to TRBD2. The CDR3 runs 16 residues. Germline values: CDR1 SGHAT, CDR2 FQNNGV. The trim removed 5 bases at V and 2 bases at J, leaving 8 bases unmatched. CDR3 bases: TGTGCCAGCAGCCCACTAGCGGGCGAACTCACAGATACGCAGTATTTT. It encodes CASSPLAGELTDTQYF.

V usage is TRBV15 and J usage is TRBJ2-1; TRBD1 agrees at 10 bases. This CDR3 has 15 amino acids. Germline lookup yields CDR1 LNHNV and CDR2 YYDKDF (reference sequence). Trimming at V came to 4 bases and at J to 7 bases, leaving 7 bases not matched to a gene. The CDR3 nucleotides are TGTGCCACCAGCATCCGGGACAGGGGTAGGAATGAGCAGTTCTTC. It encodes CATSIRDRGRNEQFF.

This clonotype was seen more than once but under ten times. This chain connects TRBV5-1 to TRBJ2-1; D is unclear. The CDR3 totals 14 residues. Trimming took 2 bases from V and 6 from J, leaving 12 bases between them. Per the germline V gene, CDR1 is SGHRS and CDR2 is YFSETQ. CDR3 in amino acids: CASSFPGLVNEQFF. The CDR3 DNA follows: TGCGCCAGCAGCTTCCCAGGCCTGGTCAATGAGCAGTTCTTC. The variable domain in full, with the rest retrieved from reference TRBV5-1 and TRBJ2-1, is KAGVTQTPRYLIKTRGQQVTLSCSPISGHRSVSWYQQTPGQGLQFLFEYFSETQRNKGNFPGRFSGRQFSNSRSEMNVSTLELGDSALYLCASSFPGLVNEQFFGPGTRLTVL.

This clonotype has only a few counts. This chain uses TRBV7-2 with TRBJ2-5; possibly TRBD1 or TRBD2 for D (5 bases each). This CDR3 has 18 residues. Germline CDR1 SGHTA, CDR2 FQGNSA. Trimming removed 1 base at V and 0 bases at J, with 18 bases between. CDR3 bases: TGTGCCAGCAGCTTAGAATTTGGTGGGGGTAGTGACCAAGAGACCCAGTACTTC. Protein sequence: CASSLEFGGGSDQETQYF.

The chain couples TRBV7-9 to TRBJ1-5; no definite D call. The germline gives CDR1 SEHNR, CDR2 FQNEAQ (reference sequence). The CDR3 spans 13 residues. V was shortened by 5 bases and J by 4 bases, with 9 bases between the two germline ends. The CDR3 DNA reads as TGTGCCAGCAGCCCCCCAGGAAATCAGCCCCAGCATTTT. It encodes CASSPPGNQPQHF.

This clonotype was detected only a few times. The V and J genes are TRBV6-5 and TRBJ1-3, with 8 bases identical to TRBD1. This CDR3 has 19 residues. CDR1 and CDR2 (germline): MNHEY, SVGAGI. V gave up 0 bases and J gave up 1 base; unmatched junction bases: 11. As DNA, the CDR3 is TGTGCCAGCAGTTACTCGAGTATTTGGCAGGGGGCTTCTGGAAACACCATATATTTT. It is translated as CASSYSSIWQGASGNTIYF.

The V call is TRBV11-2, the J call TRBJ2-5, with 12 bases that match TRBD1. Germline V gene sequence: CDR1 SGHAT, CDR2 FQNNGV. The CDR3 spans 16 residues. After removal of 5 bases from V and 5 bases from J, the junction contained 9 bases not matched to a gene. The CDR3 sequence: CASSPGTGGWEETQYF. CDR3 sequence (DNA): TGTGCCAGCAGCCCCGGGACAGGGGGCTGGGAGGAGACCCAGTACTTC.

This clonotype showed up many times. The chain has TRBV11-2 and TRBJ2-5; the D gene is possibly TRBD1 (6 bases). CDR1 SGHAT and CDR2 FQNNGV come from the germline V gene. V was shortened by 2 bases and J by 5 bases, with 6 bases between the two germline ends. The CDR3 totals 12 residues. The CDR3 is CASSLRGETQYF. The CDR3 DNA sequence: TGTGCCAGCAGCTTAAGGGGGGAGACCCAGTACTTC.

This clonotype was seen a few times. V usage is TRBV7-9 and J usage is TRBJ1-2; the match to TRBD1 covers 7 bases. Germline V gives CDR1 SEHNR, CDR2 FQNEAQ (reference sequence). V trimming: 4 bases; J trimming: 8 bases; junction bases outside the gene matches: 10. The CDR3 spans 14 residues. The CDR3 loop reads CASSSTGSWGGYTF. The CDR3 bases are TGTGCCAGCAGCTCGACAGGGAGCTGGGGCGGCTACACCTTC.